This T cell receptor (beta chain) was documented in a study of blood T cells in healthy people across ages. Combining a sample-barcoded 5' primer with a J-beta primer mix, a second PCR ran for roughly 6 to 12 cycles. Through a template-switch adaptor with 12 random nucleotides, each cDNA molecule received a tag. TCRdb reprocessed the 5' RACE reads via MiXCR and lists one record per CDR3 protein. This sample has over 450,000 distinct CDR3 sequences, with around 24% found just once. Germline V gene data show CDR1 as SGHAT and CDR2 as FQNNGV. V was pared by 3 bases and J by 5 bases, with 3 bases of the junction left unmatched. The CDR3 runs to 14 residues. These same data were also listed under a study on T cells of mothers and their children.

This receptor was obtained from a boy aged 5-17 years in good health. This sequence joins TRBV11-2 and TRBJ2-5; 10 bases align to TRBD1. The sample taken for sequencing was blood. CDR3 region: CASSLDRGGETQYF. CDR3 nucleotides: TGTGCCAGCAGCTTGGACAGGGGGGGTGAGACCCAGTACTTC.